What follows describes a single T cell receptor (beta chain). As yet, its antigen is unknown. The sample is drawn from a study of T cells in tuberculosis. Study-wide background: Sequenced TCRs come from CD1B-GMM tetramer-binding T cells. A South African cohort included IGRA-negative adolescents, latently infected IGRA-positive adolescents and adults with active tuberculosis. Findings and caveats of the study: GMM-specific TCRs were nearer to active tuberculosis alpha repertoires, suggesting expansion.

TCRdb's table, derived via immunoSEQ multiplex PCR, lists solely in-frame clones and lacks some. This repertoire shows roughly 32,000 clones, over 85% found once; its top ten account for about an eighth. Time point described: new active TB diagnosis, blood taken before or within 7 days of starting treatment. Unsorted cryopreserved PBMC were sequenced, averaging roughly 94,000 T cells per clinical donor. There are 13 residues in the CDR3. The germline V gene encodes CDR1 GTSNPN and CDR2 SVGIG (reference sequence). V gave up 0 bases and J gave up 0 bases, with 5 bases separating them. This clonotype originated in an adult with tuberculosis. This material consisted of PBMCs, taken at tuberculosis diagnosis. This chain links TRBV30 with TRBJ1-2; no reliable D call. The CDR3 nucleotides are TGTGCCTGGAGTGTACTACCTAACTATGGCTACACCTTC. Translating gives CAWSVLPNYGYTF.